Sequencing of this T cell receptor beta chain was carried out in a study of cytomegalovirus exposure and HLA in healthy donors. Overall study context: Out of about 170 million T cells, an earlier analysis found 117 million unique TCR beta sequences in total.

A multiplex PCR was run with 60 Vbeta primers and 13 Jbeta primers. The data were produced by immunoSEQ multiplex PCR, yet TCRdb's version contains in-frame clones alone and is incomplete. Found here are some 190,000 clones, around 81% of them singletons; the top ten hold 1.5% to 2%. Each donor was nominally healthy when sampled (though unrecorded immune exposures were likely). This CDR3 contains 16 residues. J was trimmed by 4 bases and V by 1 base; bases with no gene match: 7. In germline, CDR1 is LNHDA, CDR2 SQIVND (reference sequence). The chain carries TRBV19 and TRBJ1-5; the match to TRBD1 covers 7 bases. The sample was PBMCs. The sequence was collected from a man aged 18-30 years in good health and CMV-seronegative. The CDR3 DNA reads TGTGCCAGTAGTATAGTTGGGACAGTCGGGAATCAGCCCCAGCATTTT. This translates into CASSIVGTVGNQPQHF.